The rows below give T cell receptor beta chains drawn from one sample of a study of post-analysis software for immune sequencing data. TCRdb ran MiXCR on the PCR reads and lists one entry per CDR3 protein. The data contain approximately 730,000 distinct CDR3 sequences, just under 30% of them singletons. The source material was blood. Receptor source: a girl aged 5-17 years with multiple sclerosis. CDR3s include the opening cysteine and the closing phenylalanine or tryptophan. The D gene is left open where the match is weak. Clone size, where shown, is once, few, many, or a class for clones that have expanded.

abundance | j_gene | d_gene | v_gene | CDR3aa | CDR3nt
. | TRBJ2-3 | . | TRBV4-1 | CASSQEGGARPTDTQYF | TGCGCCAGCAGCCAAGAGGGGGGCGCAAGGCCGACAGATACGCAGTATTTT
few | TRBJ1-2 | . | TRBV4-1 | CASSQPRSNYGYTF | TGCGCCAGCAGCCAACCCAGGTCTAACTATGGCTACACCTTC
. | TRBJ1-5 | . | TRBV21-1 | CASSKACQGNNQPQHF | TGTGCCAGCAGCAAGGCTTGTCAGGGAAACAATCAGCCCCAGCATTTT
. | TRBJ1-1 | . | TRBV28 | CASSFLSGNTEAFF | TGTGCCAGCAGTTTCCTCAGTGGGAACACTGAAGCTTTCTTT
. | TRBJ2-1 | . | TRBV15 | CATSRDRNPTNEQFF | TGTGCCACCAGCAGAGACCGGAACCCCACCAATGAGCAGTTCTTC
many | TRBJ2-7 | TRBD2 | TRBV29-1 | CSVDGTRIRYF | TGCAGCGTTGACGGGACTAGGATTCGGTACTTC
. | TRBJ1-2 | TRBD1 | TRBV5-1 | CASSLAPGQGADGYTF | TGCGCCAGCAGCTTGGCTCCGGGACAGGGGGCGGATGGCTACACCTTC
. | TRBJ2-7 | . | TRBV21-1 | CASSKEAGQGLPYEQYF | TGTGCCAGCAGCAAAGAAGCAGGACAGGGGTTGCCCTACGAGCAGTACTTC
. | TRBJ2-4 | . | TRBV20-1 | CSAEDLAKNIQYF | TGCAGTGCCGAGGACTTGGCCAAAAACATTCAGTACTTC
. | TRBJ2-5 | . | TRBV7-2 | CASSGGRPSAGDQYF | TGTGCCAGCAGCGGTGGTCGACCCTCCGCAGGGGACCAGTACTTC
. | TRBJ2-6 | . | TRBV7-2 | CASSLDTGTGANVLTF | TGTGCCAGCAGCTTAGACACAGGGACTGGGGCCAACGTCCTGACTTTC
few | TRBJ2-7 | . | TRBV7-2 | CASSLEGTTYEQYF | TGTGCCAGCAGCTTAGAGGGCACTACCTACGAGCAGTACTTC
. | TRBJ2-5 | . | TRBV28 | CASSLYLEVETQYF | TGTGCCAGCAGTTTATATCTTGAGGTGGAGACCCAGTACTTC
. | TRBJ2-3 | . | TRBV20-1 | CSARGKGGPTDTQYF | TGCAGTGCTAGAGGAAAGGGGGGGCCCACAGATACGCAGTATTTT
. | TRBJ2-3 | TRBD1 | TRBV27 | CASTKQGAKEDTQYF | TGTGCCAGCACAAAACAGGGGGCTAAGGAAGATACGCAGTATTTT
many | TRBJ1-6 | . | TRBV6-5 | CASRPSDMTNSPLHF | TGTGCCAGCCGACCCTCGGACATGACGAATTCACCCCTCCACTTT
few | TRBJ2-1 | . | TRBV18 | CASSPQSNNEQFF | TGTGCCAGCTCACCCCAATCAAACAATGAGCAGTTCTTC
few | TRBJ2-3 | . | TRBV7-2 | CASSLSGHSTDTQYF | TGTGCCAGCAGCTTGTCCGGGCACAGCACAGATACGCAGTATTTT
. | TRBJ2-1 | . | TRBV6-1 | CASSEVTGWDEQFF | TGTGCCAGCAGTGAGGTCACCGGTTGGGATGAGCAGTTCTTC
. | TRBJ2-1 | . | TRBV12-5 | CASGSDEGYEQFF | TGTGCCAGTGGTTCTGACGAGGGCTATGAGCAGTTCTTC
. | TRBJ2-5 | . | TRBV7-2 | CASSLSFSTARETQYF | TGTGCCAGCAGCTTAAGTTTTTCGACGGCCCGGGAGACCCAGTACTTC
. | TRBJ2-7 | . | TRBV20-1 | CSAEEGLTGVDYEQYF | TGCAGTGCTGAGGAGGGTCTAACCGGCGTCGACTACGAGCAGTACTTC
few | TRBJ2-4 | . | TRBV6-6 | CASSLWALGENIQYF | TGTGCCAGCAGTTTGTGGGCCTTGGGGGAAAACATTCAGTACTTC
few | TRBJ2-1 | . | TRBV11-2 | CASSLVRGVSEQFF | TGTGCCAGCAGCTTAGTTCGGGGAGTGAGTGAGCAGTTCTTC
. | TRBJ2-1 | TRBD2 | TRBV13 | CASSLEKGLAGNNEQFF | TGTGCCAGCAGCTTAGAAAAGGGGCTAGCGGGGAACAATGAGCAGTTCTTC